This is a list of T cell receptor beta chains from one sample in a study of shared clonotypes between healthy human individuals. Here immunoSEQ multiplex PCR was the method, and the copy in TCRdb shows in-frame clones only, minus some. The data show about 490,000 clones, about 82% seen once. What was sequenced was PBMCs. The receptor set was obtained from a woman aged 40 to 50 in good health. Some clones in this sample may be carry-over from other donors' samples. Each CDR3 is given with its conserved first and last residue. Each record gives: CDR3 DNA, CDR3 protein, D gene, J gene, V gene, clone size. The D gene is left open where the match is weak. For some rows the clone size is stated as once, few or many, or as a class when expanded; others skip it.

TGCAGCGTTCCGGCTAGCGGGAGTTGGGGCTACAATGAGCAGTTCTTC,CSVPASGSWGYNEQFF,TRBD2,TRBJ2-1,TRBV29-1,-
TGTGCCAGCTCACTAGGACGAACAAAAGGAAACACCATATATTTT,CASSLGRTKGNTIYF,-,TRBJ1-3,TRBV18,-
TGCGCCAGCAGCCAAGATCGCCTTCAGGTAGCACCTGGGGCCAACGTCCTGACTTTC,CASSQDRLQVAPGANVLTF,-,TRBJ2-6,TRBV4-1,-
TGTGCCAGCAGTCAGGGACGAAGTAGCAATCAGCCCCAGCATTTT,CASSQGRSSNQPQHF,-,TRBJ1-5,TRBV2,-
TGTGCCAGCAGCCCGGAGCCCTTTGGAGGGGCCAACGTCCTGACTTTC,CASSPEPFGGANVLTF,-,TRBJ2-6,TRBV5-6,few
TGTGCCAGCAGTCCAATGAGTGGCCCCTACGAGCAGTACTTC,CASSPMSGPYEQYF,-,TRBJ2-7,TRBV28,few
TGTGCCAGCAGCCGGGGGCGGAACAATGAGCAGTTCTTC,CASSRGRNNEQFF,-,TRBJ2-1,TRBV5-6,-
TGTGCCAGCAGCCCTGAGAGTAGCGGTTACGGGTGGGATACGCAGTATTTT,CASSPESSGYGWDTQYF,-,TRBJ2-3,TRBV5-4,-
TGTGCCAGCAGTGAATATGGGGGCGGAGGCTACACCTTC,CASSEYGGGGYTF,-,TRBJ1-2,TRBV25-1,many
TGTGCCAGCAGTACATGGACAGGTCGAAGGTATGGCTACACCTTC,CASSTWTGRRYGYTF,TRBD1,TRBJ1-2,TRBV28,few
TGTGCCAGCAGCTTCTTCAGAGTCGTCGGTAATCAGCCCCAGCATTTT,CASSFFRVVGNQPQHF,-,TRBJ1-5,TRBV7-8,-
TGCGCCAGCAGCCTCCCGGGTCCCTCCTACAATGAGCAGTTCTTC,CASSLPGPSYNEQFF,-,TRBJ2-1,TRBV4-1,once
TGTGCCAGCAGATTAGCGGGTAATCCCTACGAGCAGTACTTC,CASRLAGNPYEQYF,TRBD2,TRBJ2-7,TRBV7-2,-
TGTGCCAGCAGTGAAGCCCACTTCAGCCCCTCGGCCCAGCATTTT,CASSEAHFSPSAQHF,-,TRBJ1-5,TRBV6-1,-
TGTGCCAGCAGAAAACCGGGGAGCTCCTACGAGCAGTACTTC,CASRKPGSSYEQYF,-,TRBJ2-7,TRBV28,-
TGTGCCAGCAGCCGACTGGTGGGAGAGACCCAGTACTTC,CASSRLVGETQYF,-,TRBJ2-5,TRBV5-4,once
TGTGCCAGCAGCTTTGGTTTGGCCTACCAAGAGACCCAGTACTTC,CASSFGLAYQETQYF,-,TRBJ2-5,TRBV7-3,-
TGTGCCAGCAGCCCTTCCGGGACAGGCTACAATGAGCAGTTCTTC,CASSPSGTGYNEQFF,TRBD1,TRBJ2-1,TRBV7-8,few